This T cell receptor beta chain was obtained from a study of cytomegalovirus exposure and HLA in healthy donors. V shed 8 bases and J 7 bases; nucleotides not matched to a gene: 13. The CDR3 is 14 residues long. Germline V lookup: CDR1 SNHLY, CDR2 FYNNEI. Researchers ran the PCR with 60 Vbeta and 13 Jbeta primers. Sequencing used immunoSEQ multiplex PCR; TCRdb keeps in-frame clones, though not all of them. The table records more than 140,000 clones, around 80% of them present only once. This receptor was taken from a man under 40 in good health and CMV-seropositive. Sequenced material: PBMCs. J is TRBJ2-5 and V is TRBV2; TRBD2 agrees at 7 bases. The CDR3 loop reads CASLEGEGFGTQYF. The CDR3 DNA reads TGTGCCAGCCTTGAAGGGGAGGGTTTCGGGACCCAGTACTTC. The whole variable domain, remainder taken from reference TRBV2 and TRBJ2-5, is EPEVTQTPSHQVTQMGQEVILRCVPISNHLYFYWYRQILGQKVEFLVSFYNNEISEKSEIFDDQFSVERPDGSNFTLKIRSTKLEDSAMYFCASLEGEGFGTQYFGPGTRLLVL.